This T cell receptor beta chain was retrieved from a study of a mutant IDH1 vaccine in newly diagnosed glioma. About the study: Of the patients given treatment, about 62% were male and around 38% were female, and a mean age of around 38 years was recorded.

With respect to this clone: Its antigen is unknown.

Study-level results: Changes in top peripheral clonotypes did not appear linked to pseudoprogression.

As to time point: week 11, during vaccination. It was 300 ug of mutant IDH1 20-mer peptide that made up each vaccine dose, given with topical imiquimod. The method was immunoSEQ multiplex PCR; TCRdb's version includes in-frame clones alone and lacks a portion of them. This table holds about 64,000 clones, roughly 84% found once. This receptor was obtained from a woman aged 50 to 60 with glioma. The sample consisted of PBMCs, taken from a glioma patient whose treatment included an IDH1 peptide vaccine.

CDR3: CASSQGGRRTRRDGTGELFF. The DNA of the CDR3 is TGTGCCAGCAGCCAAGGTGGAAGGCGGACTCGTCGGGACGGCACCGGGGAGCTGTTTTTT. V usage is TRBV4-2 and J usage is TRBJ2-2; D could derive from TRBD1 or TRBD2 (5 bases each). This CDR3 has 20 residues. CDR1 is LGHNA and CDR2 is YNFKEQ in the germline V gene. Trimming took 1 base from V and 4 from J, leaving 25 bases between them.